The present entry profiles one TCR beta chain with its context. What it recognizes is unknown. Every isolated RNA sample was fully reverse transcribed, so sequencing captured expressed TCRB transcripts. TCRdb's table, derived via immunoSEQ multiplex PCR, lists solely in-frame clones and lacks some. This table holds some 330,000 clones, roughly an eighth found once. Germline V lookup: CDR1 LGHNA, CDR2 YSLEER. The CDR3 loop spans 13 amino acids. V shed 0 bases and J shed 6 bases, with 8 bases lying between them. This sample is drawn from a study of beta chain features in type 1 diabetes. Regarding the study as a whole: Researchers report that Type 1 diabetes patients had moderately but significantly shorter TCRB CDR3s across all four CD4+ subsets.

Sample: naive CD4+ T cells from blood. The rearrangement uses TRBV4-3 and TRBJ1-2; maybe TRBD1 (6 bases). The sequence was collected from a woman younger than 30 with type 1 diabetes. As DNA, the CDR3 is TGCGCCAGCAGCCAAGACAGGGGAGATGGCTACACCTTC. Its protein product is CASSQDRGDGYTF.